This record covers a single TCR beta chain. TCRdb's copy holds only in-frame clones and misses some; the assay was immunoSEQ multiplex PCR. Of roughly 35,000 clones in the sample, roughly 96% are singletons; the top ten hold 5% to 7.5%. The treatment denotes: preoperative locoregional IRX-2 cytokine immunotherapy. Samples came from a phase Ib trial of preoperative locoregional IRX-2 cytokine immunotherapy. The germline V gene encodes CDR1 SGHDT and CDR2 YYEEEE. The CDR3 loop spans 15 amino acids. The J segment lost 3 bases and the V segment lost 4 bases, leaving 9 bases of the junction unmatched. This entry belongs to a study of preoperative IRX-2 immunotherapy in early breast cancer.

Sample collection was performed from a patient treated with IRX-2 immunotherapy. The TCR was taken from a human donor with breast cancer. The J gene is TRBJ2-7, the V gene TRBV5-6; 8 bases agree with TRBD1. As DNA, the CDR3 is TGTGCCAGCAGCCCTACTGATGACAGGGGCTACGAGCAGTACTTC. Residues: CASSPTDDRGYEQYF.